This T cell receptor (beta chain) was sequenced during a study of shared clonotypes between healthy human individuals. The CDR3 is made up of 16 amino acids. Per the germline V gene, CDR1 is SGHRS and CDR2 is YFSETQ. Trimming removed 0 bases from V and 3 bases from J, with 16 bases in between. Recent vaccinations or acute infections were absent in the healthy HIV-negative adult donors. Genomic DNA (from each subset) was split evenly across several immunoSEQ plates. In the sorted-subset replicate PCRs, 200 ng DNA, 25,000 to 30,000 T cell genomes, was used. Sequencing used immunoSEQ multiplex PCR; TCRdb keeps in-frame clones, though not all of them. The sample includes 550,000 to 850,000 clones, around 74% seen only once; the top ten take under 2%.

Sequencing was carried out using memory CD4+ T cells sorted from blood. As to subset: CD45RA-negative fraction. The chain carries TRBV5-1 and TRBJ2-7; the D is unclear. The receptor's source is a woman aged 25 to 45 in good health. The CDR3 DNA reads TGCGCCAGCAGCTTGGAATTCAACGGCCCATTCTACGAGCAGTACTTC. Protein sequence: CASSLEFNGPFYEQYF.